Listed here is a single T cell receptor (beta chain). Its recognized antigen is unknown. Base-call qualities are not available, and no considerably larger clone is one nucleotide away. Graves' hyperthyroidism was defined as stable when no progression to ophthalmopathy occurred over 18 months of follow-up. The hyperthyroidism patients were between 18 and 65 years old and newly diagnosed, with a disease duration of less than 2 months. Patients with uncontrolled infections, other autoimmune diseases, pregnancy or lactation were excluded. Clinical symptoms, serum thyroxine and TRAb, thyroid ultrasound, and orbital computed tomography formed the basis for the diagnoses. Ficoll-Paque density gradient centrifugation was used to isolate PBMCs from about 9.4 ml of fresh peripheral blood. Total RNA was extracted using Trizol reagent, and RNA quality was assessed on an Agilent 2100 Bioanalyzer. The TCR beta CDR3 regions were amplified from the RNA transcripts. The TCR CDR3 was subjected to a first round of RT-PCR using the HTBI primer set and the Qiagen OneStep RT-PCR kit. Libraries were constructed in a second round of multiplex PCR, after which size selection and purification were performed. Libraries were sequenced paired-end with 100 bp reads on an Illumina HiSeq2000. Turning to the authors' computational methods: SOAPnuke was used to process the raw data, with reads discarded if the reads contained adapters or uncalled bases, had a mean Phred below 15, or lacked an exact constant-primer or identifier match. COPE v1.2.5 was used to merge the high-quality paired reads, and each unique nucleotide sequence was defined as a clonotype. Clonotypes were aligned to IMGT TRBV, TRBD and TRBJ reference segments using MiTCR v1.1. The analysis was restricted to V-J combinations with a frequency above 0.0001, which together covered approximately 99% of the repertoires. A TCS score was defined as the ratio between F50 (clonal expansion) and ExV (chaos), using BLOSUM62-based TCRdist between CDR3 peptides within each V-J. Welch's t-statistics and random forest reduced roughly 540 V-J features to roughly 13, which were used in a naive Bayes classifier (R e1071). The raw public data were reprocessed by TCRdb itself: fastp quality trimming at Q25, MiXCR clonotype calling, in-frame beta chains only. Records with the same CDR3 protein are collapsed into one entry carrying the most frequent genes and DNA. The authors' filters were not applied to this entry. This sample comprises more than 300,000 distinct CDR3 sequences, more than 11% of them detected only once. Clones ranked in the top ten supply about 22% of the sample.

These data belong to a study of T cells in Graves' hyperthyroidism and ophthalmopathy (dated 2019 in TCRdb). Concerning the study at large: Peripheral blood samples were taken at initial diagnosis, before any treatment was given. The 100 discovery patients were randomly split 7:3 into training and test sets. After sampling, hyperthyroidism patients received methimazole starting at 30 mg daily, and ophthalmopathy patients received high-dose intravenous methylprednisolone. Prospective prediction of ophthalmopathy was tested in an independent validation cohort consisting of some 18 hyperthyroidism patients and 17 patients who later progressed to ophthalmopathy. The paper reports TCR Vbeta CDR3 sequencing of approximately 140 peripheral blood samples: 40 or so ophthalmopathy, under 85 hyperthyroidism and around 17 progressor patients. To identify TCR V-J signatures that set the groups apart, the researchers used a discovery cohort of 100 patients, made up of under 50 with Graves' ophthalmopathy and 57 with stable Graves' hyperthyroidism. In addition, the study compared T-cell repertoires in thyroid tissue and in blood from five or six Graves' hyperthyroidism patients.

At the junction V is shortened by 4 bases and J by 3 bases, with 7 bases in between. Including cysteine and phenylalanine, the CDR3 has 12 amino acids. CDR3 DNA only is kept here, 36 bases in frame from base 1. CDR1 and CDR2 are drawn from the germline V gene (reference sequence): SEHNR, FQNEAQ. General conclusions and limits of the study: Sample size was not statistically predetermined, and blinding of investigators to group allocation was not performed. In validation, the model predicted progression to ophthalmopathy with roughly 66% sensitivity and around 72% specificity, a median of about 6 months before onset. Ophthalmopathy was separated from stable hyperthyroidism by a 13 V-J signature model, with around 90% sensitivity and about 81% specificity obtained in cross-validation and 80%/75% obtained in testing. Most expanded thyroid clonotypes (frequency above 0.001) were also detected in blood, suggesting blood repertoires may reflect thyroid immune responses.

Sequenced input: blood. The receptor was isolated from a woman in her 30s with Graves' hyperthyroidism. The chain links TRBV7-9 with TRBJ2-7; confidence is insufficient to name the D gene. CDR3 loop: CASSSAHYEQYF. The DNA sequence is given as TGTGCCAGCAGCTCCGCCCACTACGAGCAGTACTTC.